This T cell receptor beta chain comes out of a study of blood T cell repertoires in COVID-19. Only in-frame clones appear in the TCRdb table, and some are missing; sequencing was by immunoSEQ multiplex PCR. The sample contains 180,000 or so clones, roughly 84% of which appear only once. CDR3 length equals 15 residues. The V gene end was trimmed by 4 bases and the J gene end by 4 bases; junction bases not matched to a gene: 8. CDR1 SGHRS and CDR2 YFSETQ come from the germline V gene. Sample: peripheral blood. The TCR comes from a woman of 80 years or more with acute or convalescent COVID-19. The chain carries TRBV5-1 and TRBJ2-7; 10 nucleotides line up with TRBD1. The CDR3 DNA reads as TGCGCCAGCAGCAACCGGGACAGGGGAGGGTACGAGCAGTACTTC. Translated, it gives CASSNRDRGGYEQYF.